This is a list of T cell receptor beta chains from one sample in a study of blood T cell repertoires in COVID-19. Sequencing used immunoSEQ multiplex PCR; TCRdb keeps in-frame clones, though not all of them. The repertoire holds around 130,000 clones, with 84% as singletons. The sequencing sample was made of peripheral blood. Source of these receptors: a man between 60 and 75 years old with acute or convalescent COVID-19. Both conserved end residues are part of each CDR3. The order of the fields is D gene, V gene, J gene, CDR3 DNA, CDR3 protein. A D gene is named only where the DNA matches it firmly.

.	TRBV5-5	TRBJ1-5	TGTGCCAGCAGCCAGACAGGACTTAGCAATCAGCCCCAGCATTTT	CASSQTGLSNQPQHF
TRBD2	TRBV5-1	TRBJ2-7	TGCGCCAGCAGCTTTCCTAGCGGGGCTCCATCCGAGCAGTACTTC	CASSFPSGAPSEQYF
.	TRBV3-1/TRBV3-2	TRBJ1-2	TGTGCCAGCAGCCAACGAGGATCTGGCTACACCTTC	CASSQRGSGYTF
TRBD2	TRBV7-9	TRBJ2-7	TGTGCCAGCAGCCGAGCGGGAGAGAGTAGCGGCGAGCAGTACTTC	CASSRAGESSGEQYF
TRBD2	TRBV4-2	TRBJ2-3	TGTGCCAGCAGCCGCACCGGGACTAGTTTGGATACGCAGTATTTT	CASSRTGTSLDTQYF
TRBD2	TRBV9	TRBJ2-7	TGTGCCAGCAGCGTAGGTCTAGCGGTAGGTTCCGAGCAGTACTTC	CASSVGLAVGSEQYF
.	TRBV6-5	TRBJ1-5	TGTGCCAGCAGACCCCCGGGATCTAGCAATCAGCCCCAGCATTTT	CASRPPGSSNQPQHF
.	TRBV5-1	TRBJ1-2	TGCGCCAGCAGCTTGACAGGATCTTATGGCTACACCTTC	CASSLTGSYGYTF
.	TRBV10-2	TRBJ1-2	TGCGCCAGCAGTGAGTCGGGGGGGCGAGGCTGGATGGGAAACTATGGCTACACCTTC	CASSESGGRGWMGNYGYTF
.	TRBV6-1	TRBJ2-1	TGTGCCAGCAGTGAAGGGGCCGGTGAGCAGTTCTTC	CASSEGAGEQFF
TRBD2	TRBV6-5	TRBJ2-5	TGTGCCAGCAGAGGGACTAGCGGGGTAGAGACCCAGTACTTC	CASRGTSGVETQYF
.	TRBV3-1/TRBV3-2	TRBJ2-2	TGTGCCAGCAGCCAAGTTAGCCAGGGCACCGGGGAGCTGTTTTTT	CASSQVSQGTGELFF